This T cell receptor (beta chain) emerged from a study of shared clonotypes between healthy human individuals. Across the whole study: Three plates were used per donor for CD4 naive, three for CD4 memory, two for CD8 naive and one for CD8 memory.

Roughly 200 ng DNA, 25,000 to 30,000 T cell genomes, went into each sorted-subset replicate PCR. This table comes from immunoSEQ multiplex PCR, and its TCRdb copy is limited to in-frame clones, with some not included. The sample contains about 1.1 million clones, approximately 77% of which appear only once. The study separated CD4+ cells into CD45RA+ naive and CD45RA-negative memory subsets. Trimming took 3 bases from V and 7 from J, leaving 3 bases between them. Germline V gene data show CDR1 as SNHLY and CDR2 as FYNNEI. The CDR3 loop spans 10 amino acids. Sequences were obtained from memory CD4+ T cells from PBMCs. The sample's subset: CD45RA-negative fraction. This clonotype was sampled from a young man in good health. Some clones in this sample may be carry-over from other donors' samples. The chain combines TRBV2 with TRBJ1-2; no definite D call. The CDR3 loop reads CASSDLGYTF. DNA of the CDR3: TGTGCCAGCAGTGATCTTGGCTACACCTTC. The complete variable domain, with remaining parts taken from reference TRBV2 and TRBJ1-2, reads EPEVTQTPSHQVTQMGQEVILRCVPISNHLYFYWYRQILGQKVEFLVSFYNNEISEKSEIFDDQFSVERPDGSNFTLKIRSTKLEDSAMYFCASSDLGYTFGSGTRLTVV.